The rows below give T cell receptor beta chains drawn from one sample of a study of blood T cells in healthy people across ages. Using its own MiXCR run on the 5' RACE reads, TCRdb lists one record per CDR3 protein. The sample records under 1,000,000 distinct CDR3 sequences, under 40% being singletons. Sequencing was done on a sample of blood. These receptors originate from a man between 18 and 35 years old in good health. Both conserved end residues are part of each CDR3. Each record gives: CDR3 protein, CDR3 DNA, V gene, clone size, J gene, D gene. D genes are given only for firm matches. Clone size is stated in some rows and not others, as once, few, many or a class when expanded.

CSCDRELEDTQYF TGCAGTTGCGACAGGGAGTTAGAAGATACGCAGTATTTT TRBV20-1 many TRBJ2-3 TRBD1
CASSLKGYEQYF TGTGCCAGCAGTTTAAAGGGTTACGAGCAGTACTTC TRBV27 few TRBJ2-7 -
CASSLPTGSYNEQFF TGTGCCAGCAGCTTACCCACCGGTTCCTACAATGAGCAGTTCTTC TRBV7-2 many TRBJ2-1 -
CASSPTGRTDTPYF TGTGCCAGCAGTCCGACAGGGCGCACAGATACGCCGTATTTT TRBV28 - TRBJ2-3 TRBD1
CASSLLAGVGETQYF TGTGCCAGCAGCCTACTAGCGGGAGTTGGAGAGACCCAGTACTTC TRBV6-6 - TRBJ2-5 TRBD2
CASSGRVGYGYTF TGTGCCAGCAGTGGCAGGGTGGGCTATGGCTACACCTTC TRBV2 - TRBJ1-2 -
CASSGPGQGNQPQHF TGTGCCAGCAGCGGCCCGGGACAGGGCAATCAGCCCCAGCATTTT TRBV21-1 - TRBJ1-5 -
CASSLSRDYEQYF TGTGCCAGCAGCCTCAGCAGAGACTACGAGCAGTACTTC TRBV3-1 many TRBJ2-7 -
CASSLWDRVYGYTF TGTGCCAGCAGCCTGTGGGACAGGGTGTATGGCTACACCTTC TRBV7-2 - TRBJ1-2 TRBD1
CASSWDGNQPQHF TGTGCCAGCAGCTGGGACGGCAATCAGCCCCAGCATTTT TRBV9 - TRBJ1-5 -
CASSPIGGTETQYF TGCGCCAGCAGCCCAATTGGAGGTACGGAGACCCAGTACTTC TRBV4-1 - TRBJ2-5 -
CASSPGDYPMIYEQYF TGTGCCAGCTCACCGGGGGACTATCCCATGATTTACGAGCAGTACTTC TRBV18 few TRBJ2-7 TRBD2
CASSSPSGNTEAFF TGTGCCAGCAGCTCGCCTTCGGGGAACACTGAAGCTTTCTTT TRBV5-6 - TRBJ1-1 -
CASSPSGRGYEQYF TGTGCCAGCAGTCCGTCGGGCAGGGGATACGAGCAGTACTTC TRBV27 - TRBJ2-7 -
CASRSYHSQYF TGTGCCAGCAGGAGTTACCACTCGCAGTACTTC TRBV6-2/TRBV6-3 - TRBJ2-5 -
CASSQESGAGANVLTF TGCGCCAGCAGCCAAGAATCGGGGGCTGGGGCCAACGTCCTGACTTTC TRBV4-3 - TRBJ2-6 -
CASSEGYHDGYTF TGTGCCAGCAGTGAAGGGTATCACGACGGCTACACCTTC TRBV2 many TRBJ1-2 -
CASSYRQGSDEQYF TGTGCCAGCAGCTATCGACAGGGTAGCGATGAGCAGTACTTC TRBV5-4 - TRBJ2-7 TRBD1
CSARGPKEGRFF TGCAGTGCTAGAGGGCCAAAGGAGGGGCGGTTCTTC TRBV20-1 - TRBJ2-1 -
CASSARGGNQPQHF TGCGCCAGCAGCGCTAGGGGAGGCAATCAGCCCCAGCATTTT TRBV5-1 few TRBJ1-5 -
CASSEQGAYNEQFF TGCGCCAGCAGCGAACAGGGGGCCTACAATGAGCAGTTCTTC TRBV5-1 - TRBJ2-1 TRBD1
CASSQTGDLEAFF TGTGCCAGCAGCCAGACAGGAGACCTTGAAGCTTTCTTT TRBV6-2/TRBV6-3 - TRBJ1-1 -